This T cell receptor beta chain was observed in a study of beta chain features in type 1 diabetes. Across the whole study: The samples had more than 95 million sorted cells examined in all. Findings and caveats of the study: Type 1 diabetes patients showed a moderate but significant shortening of TCRB CDR3s in all four CD4+ subsets.

This clone was counted a few times. Its target is not known. Every isolated RNA sample was fully reverse transcribed, so sequencing captured expressed TCRB transcripts. Generated by immunoSEQ multiplex PCR, the TCRdb table keeps only in-frame clones and is missing some. The sample has about 660,000 clones, about 14% seen once. Germline lookup yields CDR1 SGHTA and CDR2 FQGTGA. This CDR3 has 15 amino acids. V was cut by 0 bases and J by 8 bases, with 15 bases left in between. The rearrangement joins TRBV7-3 to TRBJ2-3, with D unresolved. Material for sequencing was naive CD4+ T cells from blood. The clonotype comes from a man in his late teens or twenties with type 1 diabetes. The CDR3 DNA follows: TGTGCCAGCAGCTTAACGTTGACCTCTTTAGGTACGCAGTATTTT. Its protein is CASSLTLTSLGTQYF.